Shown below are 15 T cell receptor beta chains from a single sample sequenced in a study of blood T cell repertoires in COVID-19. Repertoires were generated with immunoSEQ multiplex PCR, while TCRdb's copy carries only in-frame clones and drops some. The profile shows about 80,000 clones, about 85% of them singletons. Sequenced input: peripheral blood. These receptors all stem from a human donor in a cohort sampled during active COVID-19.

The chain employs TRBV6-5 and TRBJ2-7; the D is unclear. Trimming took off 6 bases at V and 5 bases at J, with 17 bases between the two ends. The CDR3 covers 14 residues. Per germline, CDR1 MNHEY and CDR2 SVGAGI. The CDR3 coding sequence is TGTGCCAGCAGCCTGACACATGCCCAGGACGAGCAGTACTTC. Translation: CASSLTHAQDEQYF.

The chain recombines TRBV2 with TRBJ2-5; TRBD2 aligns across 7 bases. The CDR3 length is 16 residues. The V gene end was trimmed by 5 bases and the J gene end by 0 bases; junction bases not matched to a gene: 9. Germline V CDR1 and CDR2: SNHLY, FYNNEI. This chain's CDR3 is CASSYATSPYQETQYF. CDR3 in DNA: TGTGCCAGCAGTTACGCGACTAGCCCGTACCAAGAGACCCAGTACTTC.

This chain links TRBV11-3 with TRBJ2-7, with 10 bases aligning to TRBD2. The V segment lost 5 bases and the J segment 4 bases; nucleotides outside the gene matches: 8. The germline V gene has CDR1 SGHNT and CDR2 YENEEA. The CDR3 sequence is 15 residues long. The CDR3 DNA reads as TGTGCCAGCAGCGCAAAAGGGACTAGCGTTTACGAGCAGTACTTC. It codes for CASSAKGTSVYEQYF.

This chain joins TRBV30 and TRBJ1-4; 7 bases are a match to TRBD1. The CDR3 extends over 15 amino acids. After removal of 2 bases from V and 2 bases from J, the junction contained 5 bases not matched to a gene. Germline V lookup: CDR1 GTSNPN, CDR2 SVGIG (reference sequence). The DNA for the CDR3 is TGTGCCTGGAGTCCCCACAGGGGCACTAATGAAAAACTGTTTTTT. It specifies CAWSPHRGTNEKLFF.

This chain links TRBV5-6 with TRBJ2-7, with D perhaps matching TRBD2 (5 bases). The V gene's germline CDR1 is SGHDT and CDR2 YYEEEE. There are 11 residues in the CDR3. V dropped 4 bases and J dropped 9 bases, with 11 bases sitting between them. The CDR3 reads CASSDLGGQYF. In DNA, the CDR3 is TGTGCCAGCAGCGATTTAGGAGGGCAGTACTTC.

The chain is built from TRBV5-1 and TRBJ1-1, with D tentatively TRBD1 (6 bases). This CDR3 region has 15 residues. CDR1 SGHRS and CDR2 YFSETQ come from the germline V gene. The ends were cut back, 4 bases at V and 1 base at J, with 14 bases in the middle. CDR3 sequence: CASSPQGFRNTEAFF. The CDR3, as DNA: TGCGCCAGCAGCCCTCAGGGGTTTAGGAACACTGAAGCTTTCTTT. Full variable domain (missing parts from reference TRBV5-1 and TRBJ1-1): KAGVTQTPRYLIKTRGQQVTLSCSPISGHRSVSWYQQTPGQGLQFLFEYFSETQRNKGNFPGRFSGRQFSNSRSEMNVSTLELGDSALYLCASSPQGFRNTEAFFGQGTRLTVV.

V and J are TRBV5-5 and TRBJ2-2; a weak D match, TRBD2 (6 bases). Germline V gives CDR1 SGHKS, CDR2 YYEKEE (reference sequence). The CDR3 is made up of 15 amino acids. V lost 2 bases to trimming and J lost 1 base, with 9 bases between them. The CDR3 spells CASSLRGGNTGELFF. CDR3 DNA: TGTGCCAGCAGCTTACGGGGAGGGAACACCGGGGAGCTGTTTTTT.

The CDR3 is CASSYVVSGYGYTF. Here the CDR3 DNA reads TGTGCCAGCAGTTACGTGGTGTCGGGATATGGCTACACCTTC. J is TRBJ1-2 and V is TRBV6-5, with D uncertain. CDR1 and CDR2 (germline): MNHEY, SVGAGI. The CDR3 has 14 residues. Between the trimmed V and J ends, which lost 2 bases and 5 bases, there was a span of 12 bases.

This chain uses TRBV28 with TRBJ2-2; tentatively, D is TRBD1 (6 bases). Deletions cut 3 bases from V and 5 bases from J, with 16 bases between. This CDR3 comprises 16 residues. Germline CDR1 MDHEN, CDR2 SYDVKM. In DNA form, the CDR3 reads TGTGCCAGCAGTTTCCCCTTAGGGGGACGGACCGGGGAGCTGTTTTTT. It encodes CASSFPLGGRTGELFF.

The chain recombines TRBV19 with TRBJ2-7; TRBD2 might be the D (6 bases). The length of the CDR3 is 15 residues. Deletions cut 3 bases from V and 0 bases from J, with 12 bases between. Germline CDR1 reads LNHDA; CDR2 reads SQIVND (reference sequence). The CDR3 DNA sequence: TGTGCCAGTAGTATCTCAGCGGGTCGCTCCTACGAGCAGTACTTC. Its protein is CASSISAGRSYEQYF.

The CDR3 DNA sequence: TGTGCCAGCAGCCAAGATTCGGACAGTTTCTATGGCTACACCTTC. Its translation is CASSQDSDSFYGYTF. This chain joins TRBV4-2 and TRBJ1-2; a possible D gene is TRBD1 (6 bases). Trimming shortened V by 0 bases and J by 4 bases, and 12 bases separated the two germline ends. This CDR3 has 15 residues. Germline V gives CDR1 LGHNA, CDR2 YNFKEQ.

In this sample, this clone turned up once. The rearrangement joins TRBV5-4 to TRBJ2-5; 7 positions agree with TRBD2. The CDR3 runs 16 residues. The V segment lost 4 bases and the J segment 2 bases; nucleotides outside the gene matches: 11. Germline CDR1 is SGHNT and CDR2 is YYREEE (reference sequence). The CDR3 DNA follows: TGTGCCAGCAGCCCGGGCCCTAGCGGTCCTCAAGAGACCCAGTACTTC. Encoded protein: CASSPGPSGPQETQYF.

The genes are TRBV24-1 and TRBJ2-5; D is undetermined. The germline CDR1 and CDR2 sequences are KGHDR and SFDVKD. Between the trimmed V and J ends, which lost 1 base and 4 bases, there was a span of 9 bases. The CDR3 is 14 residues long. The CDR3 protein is CATSDLEPGETQYF. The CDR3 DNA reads TGTGCCACCAGTGATTTAGAGCCAGGAGAGACCCAGTACTTC.

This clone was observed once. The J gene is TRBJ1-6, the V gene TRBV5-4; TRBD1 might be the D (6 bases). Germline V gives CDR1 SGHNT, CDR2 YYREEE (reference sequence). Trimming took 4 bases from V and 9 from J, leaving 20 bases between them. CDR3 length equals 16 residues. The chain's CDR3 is CASSPLQGASPSPLHF. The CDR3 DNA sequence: TGTGCCAGCAGCCCATTACAGGGAGCATCACCTTCACCCCTCCACTTT. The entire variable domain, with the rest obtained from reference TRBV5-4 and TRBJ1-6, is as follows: ETGVTQSPTHLIKTRGQQVTLRCSSQSGHNTVSWYQQALGQGPQFIFQYYREEENGRGNFPPRFSGLQFPNYSSELNVNALELDDSALYLCASSPLQGASPSPLHFGNGTRLTVT.

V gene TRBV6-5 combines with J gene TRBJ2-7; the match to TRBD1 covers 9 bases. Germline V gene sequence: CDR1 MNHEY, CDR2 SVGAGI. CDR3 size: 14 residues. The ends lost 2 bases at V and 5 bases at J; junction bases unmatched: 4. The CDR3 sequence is CASSYRDRVNEQYF. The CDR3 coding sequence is TGTGCCAGCAGTTACCGGGACAGGGTCAACGAGCAGTACTTC.